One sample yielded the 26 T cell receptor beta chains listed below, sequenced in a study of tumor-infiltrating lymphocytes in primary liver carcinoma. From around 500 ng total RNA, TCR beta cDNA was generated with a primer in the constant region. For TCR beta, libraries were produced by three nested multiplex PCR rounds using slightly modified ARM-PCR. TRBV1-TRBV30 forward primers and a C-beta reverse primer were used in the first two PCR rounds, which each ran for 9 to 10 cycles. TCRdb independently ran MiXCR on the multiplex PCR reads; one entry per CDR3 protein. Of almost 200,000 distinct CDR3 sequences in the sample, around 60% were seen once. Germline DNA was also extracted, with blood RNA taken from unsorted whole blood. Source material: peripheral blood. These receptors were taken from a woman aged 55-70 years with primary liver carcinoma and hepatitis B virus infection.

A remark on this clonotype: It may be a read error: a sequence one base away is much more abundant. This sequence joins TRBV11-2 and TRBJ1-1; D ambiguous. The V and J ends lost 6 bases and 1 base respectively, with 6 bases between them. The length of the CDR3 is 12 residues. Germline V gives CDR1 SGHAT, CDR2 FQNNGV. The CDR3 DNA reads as TGTGCCAGCAGATTCGAGAACACTGAAGCTTTCTTT. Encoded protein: CASRFENTEAFF.

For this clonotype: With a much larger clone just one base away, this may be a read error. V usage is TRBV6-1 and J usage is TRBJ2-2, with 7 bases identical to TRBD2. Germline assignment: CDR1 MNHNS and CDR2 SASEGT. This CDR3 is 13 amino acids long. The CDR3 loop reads CAAWRERTGELFF. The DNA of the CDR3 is TGTGCAGCATGGCGGGAGCGTACCGGGGAGCTGTTTTTT.

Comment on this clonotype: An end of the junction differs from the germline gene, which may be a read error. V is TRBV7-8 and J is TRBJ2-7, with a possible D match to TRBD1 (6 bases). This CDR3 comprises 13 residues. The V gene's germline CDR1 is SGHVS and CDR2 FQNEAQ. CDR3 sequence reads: CASSPHGTHEQCF. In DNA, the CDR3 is TGTGCCAGCAGCCCACACGGGACACACGAGCAGTGCTTC.

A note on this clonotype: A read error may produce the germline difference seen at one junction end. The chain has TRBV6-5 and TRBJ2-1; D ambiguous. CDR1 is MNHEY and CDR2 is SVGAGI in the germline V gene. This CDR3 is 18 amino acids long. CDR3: CASSFTSSRKVVFNEKFF. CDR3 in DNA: TGTGCCAGCAGCTTCACGTCTTCCCGGAAGGTGGTTTTCAATGAGAAGTTCTTC.

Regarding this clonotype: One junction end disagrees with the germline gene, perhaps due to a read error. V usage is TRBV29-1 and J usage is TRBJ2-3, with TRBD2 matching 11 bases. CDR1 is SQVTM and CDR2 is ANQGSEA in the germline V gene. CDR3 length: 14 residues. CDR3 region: CSSAPGTSGRTQCF. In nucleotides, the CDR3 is TGCAGCTCCGCCCCCGGGACTAGCGGCAGAACGCAGTGTTTT.

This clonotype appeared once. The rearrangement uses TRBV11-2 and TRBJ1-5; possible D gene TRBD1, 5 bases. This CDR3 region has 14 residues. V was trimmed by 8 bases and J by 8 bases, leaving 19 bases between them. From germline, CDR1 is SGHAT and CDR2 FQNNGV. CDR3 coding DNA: TGTGCCAGCGGGAACGGACATAGTAATAAGCCCCAGCATTTT. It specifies CASGNGHSNKPQHF. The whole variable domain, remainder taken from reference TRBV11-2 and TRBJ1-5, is EAGVAQSPRYKIIEKRQSVAFWCNPISGHATLYWYQQILGQGPKLLIQFQNNGVVDDSQLPKDRFSAERLKGVDSTLKIQPAKLEDSAVYLCASGNGHSNKPQHFGDGTRLSIL.

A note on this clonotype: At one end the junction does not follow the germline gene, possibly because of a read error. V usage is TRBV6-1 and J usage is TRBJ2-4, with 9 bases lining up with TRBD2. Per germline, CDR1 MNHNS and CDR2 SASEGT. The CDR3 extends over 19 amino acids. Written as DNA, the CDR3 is TGTGCCAGTAGTGAAGAGGCAAGCGGGAGGATTAGCGCCAAAAACATTCATTACTTC. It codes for CASSEEASGRISAKNIHYF.

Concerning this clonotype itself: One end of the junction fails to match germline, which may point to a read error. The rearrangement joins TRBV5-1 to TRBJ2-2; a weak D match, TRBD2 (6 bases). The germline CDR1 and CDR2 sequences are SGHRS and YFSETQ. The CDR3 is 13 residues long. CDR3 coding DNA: TGCGCCAGCAGCCCCGGGACGGTCGGGGGGCTGTTTTTT. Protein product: CASSPGTVGGLFF.

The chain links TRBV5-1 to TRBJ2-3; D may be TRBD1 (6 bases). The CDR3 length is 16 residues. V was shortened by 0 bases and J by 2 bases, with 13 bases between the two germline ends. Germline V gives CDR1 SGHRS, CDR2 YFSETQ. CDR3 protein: CASSLGARGSTDTQYF. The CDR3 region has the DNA TGCGCCAGCAGCTTGGGGGCGAGGGGGTCCACAGATACGCAGTATTTT. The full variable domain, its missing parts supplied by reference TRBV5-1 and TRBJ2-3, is KAGVTQTPRYLIKTRGQQVTLSCSPISGHRSVSWYQQTPGQGLQFLFEYFSETQRNKGNFPGRFSGRQFSNSRSEMNVSTLELGDSALYLCASSLGARGSTDTQYFGPGTRLTVL.

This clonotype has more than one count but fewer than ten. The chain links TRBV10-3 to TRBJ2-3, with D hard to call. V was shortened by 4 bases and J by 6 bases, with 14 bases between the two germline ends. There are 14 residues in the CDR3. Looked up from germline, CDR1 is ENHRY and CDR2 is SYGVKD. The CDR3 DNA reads TGTGCCATCAGTGTAACGACCTACACGGATACGCAGTATTTT. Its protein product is CAISVTTYTDTQYF.

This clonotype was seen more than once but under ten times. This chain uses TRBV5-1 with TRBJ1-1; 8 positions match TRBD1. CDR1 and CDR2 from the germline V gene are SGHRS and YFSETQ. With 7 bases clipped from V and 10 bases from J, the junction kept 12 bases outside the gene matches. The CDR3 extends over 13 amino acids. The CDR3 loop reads CASSGTGSGGAFF. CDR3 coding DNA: TGCGCCAGCTCCGGGACAGGCTCTGGGGGAGCTTTCTTT.

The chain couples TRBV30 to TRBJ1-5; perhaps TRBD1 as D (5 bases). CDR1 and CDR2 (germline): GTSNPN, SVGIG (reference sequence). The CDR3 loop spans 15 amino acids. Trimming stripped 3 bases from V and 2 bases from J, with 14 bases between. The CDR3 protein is CAWRRGGDGNQPQHF. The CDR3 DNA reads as TGTGCCTGGAGGCGAGGCGGGGACGGCAATCAGCCCCAGCATTTT.

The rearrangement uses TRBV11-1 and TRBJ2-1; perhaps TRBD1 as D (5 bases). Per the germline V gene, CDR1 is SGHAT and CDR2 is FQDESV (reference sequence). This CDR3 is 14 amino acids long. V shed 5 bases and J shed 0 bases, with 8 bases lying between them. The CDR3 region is CASSLDNSYNEQFF. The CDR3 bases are TGTGCCAGCAGCCTGGACAACTCCTACAATGAGCAGTTCTTC.

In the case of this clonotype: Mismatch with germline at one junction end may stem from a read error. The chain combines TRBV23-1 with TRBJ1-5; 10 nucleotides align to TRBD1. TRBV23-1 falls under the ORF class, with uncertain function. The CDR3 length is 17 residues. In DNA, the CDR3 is TGCTCCAGCAGTCGGCCCCCGGGACAGGGGATGTTTCAGTCCCAGCATTTT. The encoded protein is CSSSRPPGQGMFQSQHF.

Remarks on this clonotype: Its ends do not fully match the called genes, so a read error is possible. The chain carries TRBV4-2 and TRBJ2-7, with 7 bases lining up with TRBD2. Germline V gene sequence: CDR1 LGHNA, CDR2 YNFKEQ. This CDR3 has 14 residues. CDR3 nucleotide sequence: TGTGCCAGCAGCCAAGTGGGCGGGAGATACGAGAAGTACTTC. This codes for CASSQVGGRYEKYF.

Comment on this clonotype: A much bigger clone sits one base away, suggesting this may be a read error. CDR3 DNA: TGTGCCAGCAGCCGCACGGGGAATAGCAATCAGCCCCAGCATTTT. Its protein product is CASSRTGNSNQPQHF. The genes are TRBV12-3 or TRBV12-4 and TRBJ1-5; no clear D gene. The CDR3 runs to 15 residues. Deletions cut 6 bases from V and 0 bases from J, with 12 bases between.

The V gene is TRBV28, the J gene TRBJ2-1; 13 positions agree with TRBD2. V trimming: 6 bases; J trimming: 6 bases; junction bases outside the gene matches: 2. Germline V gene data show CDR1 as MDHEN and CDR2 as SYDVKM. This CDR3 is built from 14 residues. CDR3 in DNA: TGTGCCAGCAGCGGACTAGCGGGGGCCAATGAGCAGTTCTTC. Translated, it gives CASSGLAGANEQFF.

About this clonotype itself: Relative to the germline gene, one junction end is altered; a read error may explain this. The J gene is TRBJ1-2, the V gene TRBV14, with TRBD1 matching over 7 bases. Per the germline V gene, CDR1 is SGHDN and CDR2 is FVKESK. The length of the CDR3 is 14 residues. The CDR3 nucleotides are TGTGCCGGCAGCCAACAGGGGACTAACTATGGCTACACCTTC. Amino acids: CAGSQQGTNYGYTF.

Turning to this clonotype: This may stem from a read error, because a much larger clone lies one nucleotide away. The CDR3 bases are TGTGCCAGCAGTTACTCGAGGGAGGGGGAAAAAACTGAAGCTTTCTTT. As protein: CASSYSREGEKTEAFF. The genes are TRBV6-6 and TRBJ1-1; weak D call: TRBD1 (6 bases). Looked up from germline, CDR1 is MNHNY and CDR2 is SVGAGI (reference sequence). The CDR3 is 16 amino acids. Trimming pared 0 bases from V and 5 bases from J, leaving 16 bases between.

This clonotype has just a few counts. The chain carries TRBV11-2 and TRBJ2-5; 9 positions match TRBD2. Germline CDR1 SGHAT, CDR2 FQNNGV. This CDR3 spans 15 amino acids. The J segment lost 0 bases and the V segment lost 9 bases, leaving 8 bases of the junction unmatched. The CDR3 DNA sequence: TGTGCCAGTAGCCCCCGACTAGCGGACCAAGAGACCCAGTACTTC. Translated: CASSPRLADQETQYF.

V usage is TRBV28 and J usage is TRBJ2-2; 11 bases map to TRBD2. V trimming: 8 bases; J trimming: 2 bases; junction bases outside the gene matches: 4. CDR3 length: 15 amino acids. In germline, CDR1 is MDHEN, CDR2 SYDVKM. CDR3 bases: TGTGCCAGCCGGCTAGCGGGAGGCAACACCGGGGAGCTGTTTTTT. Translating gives CASRLAGGNTGELFF.

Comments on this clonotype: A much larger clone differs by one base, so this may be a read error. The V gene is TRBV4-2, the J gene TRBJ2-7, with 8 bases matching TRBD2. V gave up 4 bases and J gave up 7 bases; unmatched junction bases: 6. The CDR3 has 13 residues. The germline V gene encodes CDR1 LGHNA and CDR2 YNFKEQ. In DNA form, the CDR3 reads TGTGCCAGCAGCCGGACTAGCAGGGGAGAGCAGTACTTC. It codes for CASSRTSRGEQYF.

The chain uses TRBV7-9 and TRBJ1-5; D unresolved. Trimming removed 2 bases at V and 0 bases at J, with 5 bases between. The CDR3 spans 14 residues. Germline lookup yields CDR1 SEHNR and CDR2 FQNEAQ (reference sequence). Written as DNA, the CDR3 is TGTGCCAGCAGCTTACTGGATAGCAATCAGCCCCAGCATTTT. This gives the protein CASSLLDSNQPQHF.

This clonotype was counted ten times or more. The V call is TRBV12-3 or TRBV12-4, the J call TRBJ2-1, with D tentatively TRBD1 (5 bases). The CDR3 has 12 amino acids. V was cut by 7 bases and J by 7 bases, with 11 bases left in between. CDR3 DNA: TGTGCCAGCATAGAAGGGGTGAATGAGCAGTTCTTC. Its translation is CASIEGVNEQFF.

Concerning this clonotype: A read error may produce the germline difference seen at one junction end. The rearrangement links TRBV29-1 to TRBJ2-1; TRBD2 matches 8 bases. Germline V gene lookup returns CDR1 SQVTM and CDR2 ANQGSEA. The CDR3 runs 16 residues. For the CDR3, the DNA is TGCAGCGTTGATACGAGCGGGAGTATGGCAATCCATGAGCAGCTCTTC. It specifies CSVDTSGSMAIHEQLF.

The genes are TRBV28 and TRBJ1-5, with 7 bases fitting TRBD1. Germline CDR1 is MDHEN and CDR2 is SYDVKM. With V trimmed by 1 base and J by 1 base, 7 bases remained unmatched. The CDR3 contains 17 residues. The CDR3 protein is CASSLLGEGASNQPQHF. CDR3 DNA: TGTGCCAGCAGTTTATTAGGCGAGGGGGCGAGCAATCAGCCCCAGCATTTT.